This T cell receptor beta chain was documented in a study of blood T cell repertoires in COVID-19. Clinical history as reported by participants underpinned cohort assignment. The CDR3 contains 17 residues. Germline CDR1 reads LGHDT; CDR2 reads YNNKEL (reference sequence). Germline trimming cut 1 base from V and 4 bases from J; bases unmatched to any gene: 8. Only in-frame clones appear in the TCRdb table, and some are missing; sequencing was by immunoSEQ multiplex PCR. The sample holds fewer than 450,000 clones, roughly 90% seen once. This TCR came from a woman between 25 and 40 years old who had recovered from COVID-19. The chain uses TRBV3-1 (or the pseudogene TRBV3-2) and TRBJ2-1; 9 nucleotides agree with TRBD2. The sequenced material came from PBMCs or T cells enriched from blood (not recorded which). CDR3 sequence (DNA): TGTGCCAGCAGCCAAGGGTTGGGCCTAGCGGGGTACAATGAGCAGTTCTTC. Translated, it gives CASSQGLGLAGYNEQFF.